This T cell receptor beta chain came from a study of blood T cells in healthy people across ages. As for this clonotype: As yet, its antigen is unknown.

Then a second PCR, running about 7 to 11 cycles, was carried out with a sample-barcoded 5' primer and a J-beta primer mix. Each single sample gave us at least 3 million CDR3-containing paired-end reads. TCRdb reprocessed the 5' RACE reads with MiXCR, giving one entry per CDR3 protein. Of nearly 800,000 distinct CDR3 sequences in the sample, more than 50% were seen once. Study findings and constraints: Donor CMV status was unknown, possibly confounding expanded clonotype changes.

Germline loops: CDR1 SGHTA, CDR2 FQGNSA. Trimming pared 0 bases from V and 2 bases from J, leaving 11 bases between. CDR3 length equals 16 residues. The TCR comes from a man aged 35 to 55 in good health. The rearrangement uses TRBV7-2 and TRBJ2-1; D is uncertain. Sequencing used blood. In DNA, the CDR3 is TGTGCCAGCAGCTTAGCCTTGGCAGACGCCTACAATGAGCAGTTCTTC. It specifies CASSLALADAYNEQFF.